The TCR beta chain described here comes from a study of blood T cell repertoires in COVID-19. Study as a whole: The cDNA or gDNA used as material had been derived from T cells, B-cell-depleted T cells, or PBMCs.

Seattle's cohort entered during active infection and was followed longitudinally. As handled by the study authors: Cell counts per sample came from amplifying reference gene primers. TCRdb's table, derived via immunoSEQ multiplex PCR, lists solely in-frame clones and lacks some. From that table come the V and J calls and clone size; the DNA was used to work out D and trimming. The table shows about 190,000 clones, with about four fifths occurring only once. The receptor was derived from a woman aged 55 to 70 with COVID-19, enrolled during active disease. Sequencing was performed on peripheral blood.

CDR3 DNA: TGTGCCAGCAGTCGGACTTACGAGCAGTACTTC. Translating it yields CASSRTYEQYF. The chain carries TRBV7-2 and TRBJ2-7, with D perhaps matching TRBD2 (5 bases). The germline gives CDR1 SGHTA, CDR2 FQGNSA. The V end lost 6 bases, the J end lost 4 bases, and 7 bases lay between the germline ends. CDR3 length equals 11 residues.